The 2 T cell receptor beta chains below were found in one sample sequenced in a study of PD-1 blockade in mismatch repair-deficient tumors. Sequencing used immunoSEQ multiplex PCR; TCRdb keeps in-frame clones, though not all of them. The table has about 68,000 clones, approximately 82% seen once; the top ten hold roughly 5.5%. This specimen was peripheral blood, taken 2 weeks after starting pembrolizumab. These receptors were collected from an adult with mismatch repair-deficient cancer.

This clone came up once. This chain uses TRBV4-3 with TRBJ2-3; no reliable D call. Germline assignment: CDR1 LGHNA and CDR2 YSLEER. The CDR3 spans 13 residues. V dropped 4 bases and J dropped 5 bases, with 10 bases sitting between them. CDR3 sequence (DNA): TGCGCCAGCAGCCGAAACCAGAAAGATACGCAGTATTTT. Translation: CASSRNQKDTQYF.

J is TRBJ2-7 and V is TRBV19; 13 nucleotides agree with TRBD2. The germline V gene encodes CDR1 LNHDA and CDR2 SQIVND (reference sequence). The CDR3 runs to 15 residues. V was pared by 7 bases and J by 3 bases, with 6 bases of the junction left unmatched. This chain's CDR3 is CASMGTSGMYYEQYF. The CDR3, as DNA: TGTGCCAGTATGGGGACTAGCGGGATGTACTACGAGCAGTACTTC. The variable domain in full, completed from reference TRBV19 and TRBJ2-7, reads DGGITQSPKYLFRKEGQNVTLSCEQNLNHDAMYWYRQDPGQGLRLIYYSQIVNDFQKGDIAEGYSVSREKKESFPLTVTSAQKNPTAFYLCASMGTSGMYYEQYFGPGTRLTVT.